This T cell receptor beta chain was recorded in a study of CD8+CD57+ T cells in acquired aplastic anemia. Turning to the study itself: Sorted CD4+ and CD8+ cell DNA averaged around 3 ug.

Looked up from germline, CDR1 is GTSNPN and CDR2 is SVGIG (reference sequence). Trimming removed 1 base from V and 1 base from J, with 7 bases in between. The CDR3 spans 13 residues. Profiling of TCR beta VDJ combinations and CDR3 sequences used genomic DNA as template. From the reads, TCRdb called clonotypes with MiXCR, one entry per CDR3 protein. The repertoire has approximately 150,000 distinct CDR3 sequences, less than 50% of them found once; the top ten carry about 2.9%. It was patients with CD8+CD57+ cell expansion by flow cytometry who were chosen for sequencing. Patients uniformly had severe acquired aplastic anemia.

This receptor was taken from a human donor with aplastic anemia. The rearrangement links TRBV30 to TRBJ1-1, with no clear D. The sequenced sample consisted of sorted CD4+, CD8+, or CD8+CD57+ T cells (not recorded which) from PBMCs. The CDR3 loop reads CAWSALTNTEAFF. Here the CDR3 DNA reads TGTGCCTGGAGTGCACTGACGAACACTGAAGCTTTCTTT.